This T cell receptor beta chain was observed in a study of blood T cell repertoires in COVID-19. The data were produced by immunoSEQ multiplex PCR, yet TCRdb's version contains in-frame clones alone and is incomplete. The sample consists of some 250,000 clones, over 75% of them appearing once. CDR3 size: 14 residues. Germline values: CDR1 MDHEN, CDR2 SYDVKM. V was pared by 1 base and J by 6 bases, with 13 bases between. This TCR was sampled from a man in his thirties or forties who had recovered from COVID-19. The J gene is TRBJ2-7, the V gene TRBV28, with D unclear. Sequencing was carried out using peripheral blood. CDR3: CASSLSHRYSEQYF. In DNA form, the CDR3 reads TGTGCCAGCAGTTTATCCCACCGATACAGCGAGCAGTACTTC. The entire variable domain, with the rest obtained from reference TRBV28 and TRBJ2-7, is as follows: DVKVTQSSRYLVKRTGEKVFLECVQDMDHENMFWYRQDPGLGLRLIYFSYDVKMKEKGDIPEGYSVSREKKERFSLILESASTNQTSMYLCASSLSHRYSEQYFGPGTRLTVT.